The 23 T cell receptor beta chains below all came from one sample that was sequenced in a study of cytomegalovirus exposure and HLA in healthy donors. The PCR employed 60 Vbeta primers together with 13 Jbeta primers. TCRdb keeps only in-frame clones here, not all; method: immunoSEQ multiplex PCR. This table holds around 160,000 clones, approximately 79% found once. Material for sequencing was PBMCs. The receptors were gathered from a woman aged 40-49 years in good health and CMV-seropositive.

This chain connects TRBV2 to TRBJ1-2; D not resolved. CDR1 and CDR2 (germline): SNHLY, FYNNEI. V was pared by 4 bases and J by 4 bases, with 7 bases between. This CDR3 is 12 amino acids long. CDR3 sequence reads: CASSGGAYGYTF. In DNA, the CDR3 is TGTGCCAGCAGTGGAGGAGCCTATGGCTACACCTTC.

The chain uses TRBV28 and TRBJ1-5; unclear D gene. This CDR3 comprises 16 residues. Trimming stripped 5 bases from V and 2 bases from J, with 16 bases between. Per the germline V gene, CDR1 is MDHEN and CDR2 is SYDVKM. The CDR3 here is CASSLGQEGGNQPQHF. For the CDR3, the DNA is TGTGCCAGCAGTCTAGGGCAGGAGGGTGGCAATCAGCCCCAGCATTTT.

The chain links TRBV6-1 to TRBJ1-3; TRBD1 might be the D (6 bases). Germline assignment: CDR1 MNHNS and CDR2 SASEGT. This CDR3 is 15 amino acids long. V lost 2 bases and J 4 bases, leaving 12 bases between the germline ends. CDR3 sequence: CASSEMSGVGNTIYF. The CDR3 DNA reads TGTGCCAGCAGTGAAATGTCAGGGGTCGGAAACACCATATATTTT.

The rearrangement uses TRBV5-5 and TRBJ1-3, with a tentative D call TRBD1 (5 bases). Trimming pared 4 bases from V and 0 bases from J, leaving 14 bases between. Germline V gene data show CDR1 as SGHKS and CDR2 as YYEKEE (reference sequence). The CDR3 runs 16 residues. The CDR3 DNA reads TGTGCCAGCAGCAGGGCTTCGGGGGTCTCTGGAAACACCATATATTTT. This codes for CASSRASGVSGNTIYF.

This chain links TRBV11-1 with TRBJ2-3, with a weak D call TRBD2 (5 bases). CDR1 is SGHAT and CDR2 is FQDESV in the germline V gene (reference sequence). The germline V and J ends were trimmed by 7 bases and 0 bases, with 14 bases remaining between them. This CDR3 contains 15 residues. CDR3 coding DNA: TGTGCCAGCAACCAAGGGCCGGGGAGCACAGATACGCAGTATTTT. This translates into CASNQGPGSTDTQYF.

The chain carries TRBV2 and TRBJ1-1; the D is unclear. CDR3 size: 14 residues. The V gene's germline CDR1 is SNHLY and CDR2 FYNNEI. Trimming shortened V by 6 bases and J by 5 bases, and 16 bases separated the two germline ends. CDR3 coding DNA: TGTGCCAGCAGCGGGCGGGAGAGGTTTACTGAAGCTTTCTTT. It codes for CASSGRERFTEAFF.

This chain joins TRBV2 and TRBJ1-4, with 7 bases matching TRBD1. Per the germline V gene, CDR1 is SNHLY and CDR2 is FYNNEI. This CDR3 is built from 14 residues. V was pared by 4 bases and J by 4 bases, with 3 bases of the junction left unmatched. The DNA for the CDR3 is TGTGCCAGCAGTGCCGGGACAGATAATGAAAAACTGTTTTTT. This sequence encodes CASSAGTDNEKLFF.

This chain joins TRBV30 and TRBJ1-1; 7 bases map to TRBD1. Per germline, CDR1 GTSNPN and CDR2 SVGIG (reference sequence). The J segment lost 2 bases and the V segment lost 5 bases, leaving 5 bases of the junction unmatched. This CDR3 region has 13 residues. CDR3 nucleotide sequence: TGTGCCTGGCTTAGGGGGCTTAACACTGAAGCTTTCTTT. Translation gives CAWLRGLNTEAFF. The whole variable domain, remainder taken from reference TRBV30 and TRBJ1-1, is SQTIHQWPATLVQPVGSPLSLECTVEGTSNPNLYWYRQAAGRGLQLLFYSVGIGQISSEVPQNLSASRPQDRQFILSSKKLLLSDSGFYLCAWLRGLNTEAFFGQGTRLTVV.

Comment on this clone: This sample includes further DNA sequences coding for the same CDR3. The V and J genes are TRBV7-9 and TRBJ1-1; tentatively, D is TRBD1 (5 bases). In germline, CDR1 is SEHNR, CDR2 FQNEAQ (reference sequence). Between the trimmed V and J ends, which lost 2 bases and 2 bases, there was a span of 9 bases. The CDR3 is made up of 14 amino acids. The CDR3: CASSLSTANTEAFF. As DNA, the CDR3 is TGTGCCAGCAGCTTATCGACAGCTAACACTGAAGCTTTCTTT.

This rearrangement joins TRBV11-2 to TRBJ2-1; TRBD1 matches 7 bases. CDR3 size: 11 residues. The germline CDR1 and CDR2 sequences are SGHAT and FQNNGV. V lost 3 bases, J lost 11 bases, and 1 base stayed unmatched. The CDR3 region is CASSLDRQQFF. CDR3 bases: TGTGCCAGCAGCTTGGACAGGCAGCAGTTCTTC.

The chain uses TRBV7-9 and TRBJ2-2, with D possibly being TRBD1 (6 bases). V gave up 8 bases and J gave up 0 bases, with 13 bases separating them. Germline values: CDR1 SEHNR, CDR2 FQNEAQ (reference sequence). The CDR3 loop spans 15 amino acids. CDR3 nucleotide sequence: TGTGCCAGCCCCTCTGGGGGCCCGAACACCGGGGAGCTGTTTTTT. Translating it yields CASPSGGPNTGELFF.

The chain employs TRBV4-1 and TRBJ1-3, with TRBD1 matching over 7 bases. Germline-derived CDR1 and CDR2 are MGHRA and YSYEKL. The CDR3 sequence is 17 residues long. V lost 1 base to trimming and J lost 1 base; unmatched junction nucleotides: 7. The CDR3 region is CASSQGRQGKSGNTIYF. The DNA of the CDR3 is TGCGCCAGCAGCCAAGGACGACAGGGAAAGTCTGGAAACACCATATATTTT.

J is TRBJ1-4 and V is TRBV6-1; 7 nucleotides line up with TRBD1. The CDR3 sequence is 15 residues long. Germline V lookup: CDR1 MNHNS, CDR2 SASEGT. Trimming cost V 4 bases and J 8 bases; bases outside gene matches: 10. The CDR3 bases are TGTGCCAGCAGTGGGACCCTGGGGACAGAGGAAAAACTGTTTTTT. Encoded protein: CASSGTLGTEEKLFF.

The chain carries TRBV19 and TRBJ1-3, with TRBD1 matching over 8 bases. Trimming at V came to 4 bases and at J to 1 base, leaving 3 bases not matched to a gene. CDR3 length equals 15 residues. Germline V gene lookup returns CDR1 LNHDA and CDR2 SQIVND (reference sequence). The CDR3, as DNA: TGTGCCAGTAGTAACCAGGGGGCTTCTGGAAACACCATATATTTT. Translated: CASSNQGASGNTIYF.

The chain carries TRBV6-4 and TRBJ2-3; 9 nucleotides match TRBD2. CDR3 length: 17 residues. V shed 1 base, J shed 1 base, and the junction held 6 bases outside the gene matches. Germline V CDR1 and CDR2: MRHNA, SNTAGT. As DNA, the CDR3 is TGTGCCAGCAGTGACTATCGCGGCGGGGGGGGCACAGATACGCAGTATTTT. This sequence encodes CASSDYRGGGGTDTQYF.

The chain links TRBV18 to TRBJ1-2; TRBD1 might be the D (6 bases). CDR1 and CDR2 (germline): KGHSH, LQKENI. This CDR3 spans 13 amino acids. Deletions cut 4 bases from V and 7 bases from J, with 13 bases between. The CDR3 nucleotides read TGTGCCAGCTCACAAACAGGGCAAGTTGGCTACACCTTC. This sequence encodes CASSQTGQVGYTF.

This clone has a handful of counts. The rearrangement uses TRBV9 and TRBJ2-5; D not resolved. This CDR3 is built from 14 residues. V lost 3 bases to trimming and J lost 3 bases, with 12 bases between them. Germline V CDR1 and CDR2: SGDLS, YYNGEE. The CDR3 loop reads CASSATSSEETQYF. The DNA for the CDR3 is TGTGCCAGCAGCGCAACCTCCAGCGAAGAGACCCAGTACTTC.

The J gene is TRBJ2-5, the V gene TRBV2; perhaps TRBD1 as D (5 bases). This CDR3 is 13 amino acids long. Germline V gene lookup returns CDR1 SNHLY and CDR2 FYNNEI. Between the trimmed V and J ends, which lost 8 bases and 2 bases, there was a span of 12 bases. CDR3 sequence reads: CASGQQVQETQYF. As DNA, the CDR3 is TGTGCCAGCGGCCAACAGGTGCAAGAGACCCAGTACTTC.

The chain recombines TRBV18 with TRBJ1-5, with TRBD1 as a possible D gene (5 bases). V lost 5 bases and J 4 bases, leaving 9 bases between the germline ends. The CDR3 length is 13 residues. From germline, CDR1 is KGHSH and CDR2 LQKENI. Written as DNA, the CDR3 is TGTGCCAGCTCATCAGGGCTAAATCAGCCCCAGCATTTT. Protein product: CASSSGLNQPQHF.

CDR3 sequence reads: CASIKRGFGNTIYF. CDR3 DNA sequence: TGTGCCAGCATCAAGAGGGGGTTTGGAAACACCATATATTTT. The chain uses TRBV7-9 and TRBJ1-3; D might be TRBD1 (6 bases). The CDR3 spans 14 residues. The germline V gene has CDR1 SEHNR and CDR2 FQNEAQ (reference sequence). Trimming stripped 7 bases from V and 3 bases from J, with 13 bases between.

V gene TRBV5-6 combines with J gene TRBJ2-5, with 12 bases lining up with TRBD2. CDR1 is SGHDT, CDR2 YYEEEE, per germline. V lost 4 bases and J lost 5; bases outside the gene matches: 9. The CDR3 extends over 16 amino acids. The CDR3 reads CASSPSGGAYWETQYF. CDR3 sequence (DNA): TGTGCCAGCAGCCCTAGCGGGGGGGCGTACTGGGAGACCCAGTACTTC. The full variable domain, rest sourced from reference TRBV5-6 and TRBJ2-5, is DAGVTQSPTHLIKTRGQQVTLRCSPKSGHDTVSWYQQALGQGPQFIFQYYEEEERQRGNFPDRFSGHQFPNYSSELNVNALLLGDSALYLCASSPSGGAYWETQYFGPGTRLLVL.

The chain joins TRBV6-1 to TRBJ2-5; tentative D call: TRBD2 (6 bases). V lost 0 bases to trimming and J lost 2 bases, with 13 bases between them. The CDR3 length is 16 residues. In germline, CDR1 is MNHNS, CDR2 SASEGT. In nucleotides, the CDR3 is TGTGCCAGCAGTGAAGCGCCGCGGAGGGGTCAAGAGACCCAGTACTTC. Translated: CASSEAPRRGQETQYF.

CDR3 residues: CASSEAGNSGYTF. As DNA, the CDR3 is TGCGCCAGCAGTGAGGCAGGGAATAGCGGCTACACCTTC. The J gene is TRBJ1-2, the V gene TRBV10-2, with D possibly matching TRBD1 (5 bases). Trimming shortened V by 2 bases and J by 8 bases, and 12 bases separated the two germline ends. Germline CDR1 WSHSY, CDR2 SAAADI. CDR3 length: 13 amino acids.